The clone carrying this T cell receptor (beta chain) was seen a single time. Its antigen is not identified. Sequencing of cultured CD4+ T cell DNA used the Oncomine TCR Beta short-read assay. Each CDR3 protein gets one entry after TCRdb re-called the PCR reads with MiXCR. This table holds some 7,000 distinct CDR3 sequences, 30% to 45% found once. These data belong to a study of vaccination and CD4 T cells after COVID-19. Study-wide context: Convalescent patients gave post-COVID blood a median about 100 days post-diagnosis, range 35 to 161. Spike peptides, overlapping and drawn from SARS-CoV-2, HCoV-NL63, HCoV-OC43 and HCoV-229E, were used to stimulate cells. Whole-study results and caveats: Median counts of SARS-CoV-2-reactive clonotypes increased from approximately 21 to 40; this difference was not significant.

Germline assignment: CDR1 SGHVS and CDR2 FQNEAQ. The CDR3 sequence is 13 residues long. With V trimmed by 5 bases and J by 5 bases, 4 bases remained unmatched. Treatment reported: approximately nine-day PBMC culture with coronavirus spike peptide pools or control peptides (ViraFEST assay). The unexposed donor provided CD4+ T cells, which were taken before the COVID-19 pandemic (2011-2018). Fresh replacement IL-2 medium substituted for half the medium on days 3 and 7. This TCR was sampled from a human donor in good health. The sample consisted of CD4+ T cells from blood, cultured in vitro. The V call is TRBV7-8, the J call TRBJ2-5; 8 bases agree with TRBD1. CDR3 in amino acids: CASSGRGRETQYF. CDR3 DNA sequence: TGTGCCAGCAGCGGCAGGGGGCGTGAGACCCAGTACTTC.